These T cell receptor beta chains were read from a single sample in a study of PD-1 blockade in classical Hodgkin lymphoma. Assay: immunoSEQ multiplex PCR; the TCRdb copy retains only in-frame clones and omits some. The sample includes over 70,000 clones, 75% to 90% of them seen just once. Sequenced material: peripheral blood mononuclear cells (PBMCs), taken at baseline. Receptors originate from a human donor with classical Hodgkin lymphoma. CDR3s include the opening cysteine and the closing phenylalanine or tryptophan. A D gene is named only where the DNA matches it firmly. Clone size is shown for a subset of rows, as once, few, many or a class of expanded clone.

V gene	J gene	D gene	clone size	CDR3 protein	CDR3 DNA
TRBV10-1	TRBJ2-7	NA	once	CASSEDGYEQYF	TGCGCCAGCAGTGAGGACGGCTACGAGCAGTACTTC
TRBV10-2	TRBJ2-4	TRBD1	NA	CASSEGGTGGYIQYF	TGCGCCAGCAGTGAGGGGGGGACAGGGGGCTACATTCAGTACTTC
TRBV6-6	TRBJ2-7	NA	NA	CASRQGSSYEQYF	TGTGCCAGCAGGCAGGGATCTTCCTACGAGCAGTACTTC
TRBV7-9	TRBJ2-6	NA	NA	CASSLKGSGRWEANVLTF	TGTGCCAGCAGCTTAAAGGGCAGTGGACGGTGGGAGGCCAACGTCCTGACTTTC
TRBV6-5	TRBJ2-1	NA	NA	CASSLASSYNEQFF	TGTGCCAGCAGCCTAGCAAGCTCCTACAATGAGCAGTTCTTC
TRBV5-1	TRBJ2-3	NA	NA	CASSFRYHTDTQYF	TGCGCCAGCAGCTTTAGGTACCACACAGATACGCAGTATTTT
TRBV25-1	TRBJ1-3	NA	once	CASSDYVSRAGNTIYF	TGTGCCAGCAGTGATTATGTATCGCGCGCTGGAAACACCATATATTTT
TRBV4-1	TRBJ1-1	TRBD1	NA	CASSQTGAGGTEAFF	TGCGCCAGCAGCCAGACAGGGGCCGGGGGAACTGAAGCTTTCTTT
TRBV19	TRBJ2-5	NA	few	CASSIVNTQETQYF	TGTGCCAGTAGTATAGTGAACACTCAAGAGACCCAGTACTTC
TRBV5-1	TRBJ2-1	NA	NA	CASSWGRGAALGNEQFF	TGCGCCAGCAGCTGGGGCAGGGGGGCAGCCCTAGGCAATGAGCAGTTCTTC
TRBV5-4	TRBJ2-7	TRBD1	NA	CASSPGQGIYEQYF	TGTGCCAGCAGCCCTGGACAGGGTATCTACGAGCAGTACTTC
TRBV29-1	TRBJ1-2	NA	NA	CSVGRIFGYGYTF	TGCAGCGTTGGGAGGATTTTCGGCTATGGCTACACCTTC
TRBV7-7	TRBJ2-5	TRBD2	NA	CASSPGLDQETQYF	TGTGCCAGCAGCCCGGGACTAGACCAAGAGACCCAGTACTTC
TRBV18	TRBJ1-4	TRBD1	NA	CASSPLTGGSNEKLFF	TGTGCCAGCTCACCCCTTACAGGGGGCTCCAATGAAAAACTGTTTTTT
TRBV7-9	TRBJ2-1	TRBD2	NA	CASTTTGLAGAILGEQFF	TGTGCCAGCACCACTACCGGACTAGCGGGAGCAATCCTCGGTGAGCAGTTCTTC
TRBV2	TRBJ1-6	TRBD1	NA	CASRGQGSSPLHF	TGTGCCAGCAGGGGACAGGGGTCCTCACCCCTCCACTTT
TRBV2	TRBJ2-7	NA	once	CASRAYEQYF	TGTGCCAGCAGAGCTTACGAGCAGTACTTC
TRBV7-2	TRBJ1-2	NA	NA	CASSLDGGANYGYTF	TGTGCCAGCAGCTTAGATGGGGGAGCCAACTATGGCTACACCTTC
TRBV2	TRBJ1-2	NA	few	CASSERADGYTF	TGTGCCAGCAGTGAAAGGGCGGATGGCTACACCTTC
TRBV27	TRBJ2-7	TRBD2	NA	CASSSRLASSYEQYF	TGTGCCAGCAGTTCCCGACTAGCGAGCTCCTACGAGCAGTACTTC
TRBV9	TRBJ2-7	NA	few	CASSVGQGGGTYEQYF	TGTGCCAGCAGCGTAGGGCAAGGCGGCGGCACCTACGAGCAGTACTTC
TRBV20-1	TRBJ1-2	TRBD1	NA	CSARTGQGSTF	TGCAGTGCTAGGACTGGACAGGGAAGCACCTTC
TRBV6-5	TRBJ1-1	NA	NA	CASSYTRTNEAFF	TGTGCCAGCAGTTATACCCGGACGAATGAAGCTTTCTTT
TRBV9	TRBJ1-4	NA	NA	CASSVRGGNEKLFF	TGTGCCAGCAGCGTACGCGGGGGGAATGAAAAACTGTTTTTT
TRBV15	TRBJ1-4	NA	NA	CATSRRPSTNEKLFF	TGTGCCACCAGCAGACGGCCGTCAACTAATGAAAAACTGTTTTTT
TRBV20-1	TRBJ2-1	NA	NA	CSARGTVPVF	TGCAGTGCTCGAGGGACCGTCCCGGTCTTC
TRBV27	TRBJ2-2	TRBD1	few	CASSLRQGAHTGELFF	TGTGCCAGCAGTTTGCGACAGGGGGCGCACACCGGGGAGCTGTTTTTT
TRBV6-5	TRBJ2-7	TRBD1	NA	CASSPGTGLKYF	TGTGCCAGCAGCCCCGGGACAGGGTTGAAGTACTTC
TRBV19	TRBJ1-1	NA	NA	CASSIDTGITEAFF	TGTGCCAGTAGTATAGACACGGGGATCACTGAAGCTTTCTTT
TRBV7-2	TRBJ2-5	TRBD2	once	CASSGRGLAGGGETQYF	TGTGCCAGCAGCGGCAGGGGACTAGCGGGAGGTGGGGAGACCCAGTACTTC
TRBV27	TRBJ2-7	NA	NA	CASSFNGQYEQYF	TGTGCCAGCAGTTTTAACGGGCAGTACGAGCAGTACTTC
TRBV28	TRBJ1-1	NA	NA	CASSLGQGGAFF	TGTGCCAGCAGTTTAGGTCAGGGAGGAGCTTTCTTT
TRBV2	TRBJ1-2	NA	NA	CASSSNDQPDYYGYTF	TGTGCCAGCAGTTCCAATGACCAGCCTGATTACTATGGCTACACCTTC